Here is one TCR beta chain with its context. As yet, its antigen is unknown. This entry comes from a study of T cell responses to AZD1222 COVID-19 vaccine. The protocol was immunoSEQ multiplex PCR, while the TCRdb copy is restricted to in-frame clones and leaves out a portion. The table has about 130,000 clones, around 83% seen once. General study points: Reportedly, nearly half of unique spike TCRs recognized epitopes outside B.1.351/B.1.1.7 mutations.

Germline V gene lookup returns CDR1 KGHDR and CDR2 SFDVKD. The CDR3 consists of 13 residues. Trimming took 9 bases from V and 8 from J, leaving 17 bases between them. This material consisted of peripheral blood, taken on day 0 of AZD1222 vaccination. This clonotype was obtained from an adult in good health. J is TRBJ2-3 and V is TRBV24-1, with D possibly being TRBD2 (6 bases). The CDR3 DNA is TGTGCCACCTTCGATCCACTGGAGGGTACGCAGTATTTT. This sequence encodes CATFDPLEGTQYF.